Listed below are T cell receptor beta chains from one sample, sequenced in a study of beta chain features in type 1 diabetes. Clones were read by immunoSEQ multiplex PCR, and TCRdb kept only the in-frame ones, dropping some. This table holds a few hundred thousand clones, around 9.6% found once. Sample: naive CD4+ T cells from blood. The source of these receptors is a woman younger than 30 in good health. The CDR3 runs from the conserved cysteine through the conserved F or W. Fields, in order: CDR3 protein, CDR3 DNA, D gene, V gene, clone size, J gene. A D gene is named only where the DNA matches it firmly. The size entry is marked missing in some rows and otherwise reads once, few, many or a size class.

cdr3_aa: CASSLTGNDNQPQHF; cdr3_nt: TGTGCCAGTAGTTTGACAGGGAATGACAATCAGCCCCAGCATTTT; d_call: TRBD1; v_call: TRBV19; clone_size: few; j_call: TRBJ1-5
cdr3_aa: CASSVIGDEQYF; cdr3_nt: TGTGCCAGCAGTGTCATAGGGGACGAGCAGTACTTC; d_call: -; v_call: TRBV2; clone_size: few; j_call: TRBJ2-7
cdr3_aa: CASSLGGSGKGHETQYF; cdr3_nt: TGCGCCAGCAGCTTGGGGGGATCAGGGAAGGGCCACGAGACCCAGTACTTC; d_call: -; v_call: TRBV5-1; clone_size: few; j_call: TRBJ2-5
cdr3_aa: CASSDLYEQYF; cdr3_nt: TGCGCCAGCAGTGACCTCTACGAGCAGTACTTC; d_call: -; v_call: TRBV10-2; clone_size: few; j_call: TRBJ2-7
cdr3_aa: CASRGGGSSYNEQFF; cdr3_nt: TGCGCCAGCAGGGGTGGTGGGAGCTCCTACAATGAGCAGTTCTTC; d_call: -; v_call: TRBV5-1; clone_size: few; j_call: TRBJ2-1
cdr3_aa: CASRRGRGTEAFF; cdr3_nt: TGCGCCAGCAGGAGGGGCAGGGGGACTGAAGCTTTCTTT; d_call: TRBD1; v_call: TRBV5-1; clone_size: few; j_call: TRBJ1-1
cdr3_aa: CASSLVGSGANTGELFF; cdr3_nt: TGCGCCAGCAGCTTGGTAGGTTCCGGGGCGAACACCGGGGAGCTGTTTTTT; d_call: -; v_call: TRBV5-1; clone_size: few; j_call: TRBJ2-2
cdr3_aa: CASSPKAPNRLAGGWGEQFF; cdr3_nt: TGTGCCAGTAGTCCCAAGGCCCCAAACCGACTAGCGGGAGGTTGGGGTGAGCAGTTCTTC; d_call: TRBD2; v_call: TRBV19; clone_size: -; j_call: TRBJ2-1
cdr3_aa: CASSSTRGRETDTQYF; cdr3_nt: TGTGCCAGCAGCTCGACCAGGGGGCGCGAGACAGATACGCAGTATTTT; d_call: TRBD1; v_call: TRBV11-2; clone_size: few; j_call: TRBJ2-3
cdr3_aa: CASSQRDRPQGTQYF; cdr3_nt: TGCGCCAGCAGCCAGAGGGACAGGCCCCAGGGGACCCAGTACTTC; d_call: TRBD1; v_call: TRBV4-1; clone_size: few; j_call: TRBJ2-5
cdr3_aa: CASSRPSGGYNEQFF; cdr3_nt: TGTGCCAGCAGCCGCCCCAGCGGGGGGTACAATGAGCAGTTCTTC; d_call: TRBD2; v_call: TRBV5-5; clone_size: -; j_call: TRBJ2-1
cdr3_aa: CATDRDRGFNEQFF; cdr3_nt: TGTGCCACCGACCGGGACAGGGGCTTCAATGAGCAGTTCTTC; d_call: TRBD1; v_call: TRBV15; clone_size: few; j_call: TRBJ2-1
cdr3_aa: CASSELPGQGWETQYF; cdr3_nt: TGTGCCAGCAGCGAACTACCGGGACAGGGCTGGGAGACCCAGTACTTC; d_call: TRBD1; v_call: TRBV7-8; clone_size: few; j_call: TRBJ2-5
cdr3_aa: CASSAPDAGDNEQFF; cdr3_nt: TGCGCCAGCAGCGCCCCGGATGCAGGGGACAATGAGCAGTTCTTC; d_call: -; v_call: TRBV5-1; clone_size: -; j_call: TRBJ2-1
cdr3_aa: CASSPRGGNLKYNEQFF; cdr3_nt: TGTGCCAGCAGCCCGCGGGGGGGGAATCTAAAATACAATGAGCAGTTCTTC; d_call: TRBD2; v_call: TRBV7-2; clone_size: few; j_call: TRBJ2-1
cdr3_aa: CASSDAGANRSPLHF; cdr3_nt: TGTGCCAGCTCAGACGCGGGGGCTAATAGATCACCCCTCCACTTT; d_call: -; v_call: TRBV18; clone_size: -; j_call: TRBJ1-6
cdr3_aa: CASSRDRVESPLHF; cdr3_nt: TGTGCCAGCTCGAGGGACAGGGTCGAATCACCCCTCCACTTT; d_call: TRBD1; v_call: TRBV18; clone_size: many; j_call: TRBJ1-6
cdr3_aa: CASSLAMSGAGEQFF; cdr3_nt: TGCGCCAGCAGCTTGGCCATGTCGGGAGCCGGTGAGCAGTTCTTC; d_call: -; v_call: TRBV5-1; clone_size: few; j_call: TRBJ2-1
cdr3_aa: CASSPHGTGGSSYNEQFF; cdr3_nt: TGTGCCAGCAGCCCACATGGGACAGGGGGTTCCTCCTACAATGAGCAGTTCTTC; d_call: TRBD1; v_call: TRBV9; clone_size: few; j_call: TRBJ2-1
cdr3_aa: CASSLGTGGVTEAFF; cdr3_nt: TGTGCCAGCAGCTTAGGGACAGGGGGAGTGACTGAAGCTTTCTTT; d_call: TRBD1; v_call: TRBV7-9; clone_size: -; j_call: TRBJ1-1
cdr3_aa: CASSLDGTGGLRQPQHF; cdr3_nt: TGCGCCAGCAGCTTGGATGGGACAGGGGGACTTCGGCAGCCCCAGCATTTT; d_call: TRBD1; v_call: TRBV5-1; clone_size: -; j_call: TRBJ1-5
cdr3_aa: CAWSSDRFPAFF; cdr3_nt: TGTGCCTGGAGTTCGGACAGGTTTCCAGCTTTCTTT; d_call: TRBD1; v_call: TRBV30; clone_size: -; j_call: TRBJ1-1
cdr3_aa: CASRGLPSKTQYF; cdr3_nt: TGTGCCAGCAGAGGACTGCCTAGCAAGACCCAGTACTTC; d_call: -; v_call: TRBV6-5; clone_size: -; j_call: TRBJ2-5
cdr3_aa: CSVQGQLGYEQYF; cdr3_nt: TGCAGCGTGCAAGGACAGCTTGGTTACGAGCAGTACTTC; d_call: -; v_call: TRBV29-1; clone_size: -; j_call: TRBJ2-7
cdr3_aa: CASSITGGSDTQYF; cdr3_nt: TGTGCCAGTAGTATAACAGGGGGTTCAGATACGCAGTATTTT; d_call: TRBD1; v_call: TRBV19; clone_size: few; j_call: TRBJ2-3
cdr3_aa: CASSYTGGRYEQYF; cdr3_nt: TGTGCCAGCAGCTACACAGGGGGTCGCTACGAGCAGTACTTC; d_call: TRBD1; v_call: TRBV6-1; clone_size: few; j_call: TRBJ2-7
cdr3_aa: CASSSAGEQPQHF; cdr3_nt: TGTGCCAGCAGCAGCGCGGGAGAGCAGCCCCAGCATTTT; d_call: -; v_call: TRBV7-8; clone_size: once; j_call: TRBJ1-5
cdr3_aa: CSADRGNEQFF; cdr3_nt: TGCAGTGCTGACAGGGGAAATGAGCAGTTCTTC; d_call: TRBD1; v_call: TRBV20-1; clone_size: -; j_call: TRBJ2-1
cdr3_aa: CASSPLAGDGYGYTF; cdr3_nt: TGTGCCAGCAGCCCGCTAGCAGGGGACGGCTATGGCTACACCTTC; d_call: -; v_call: TRBV5-6; clone_size: few; j_call: TRBJ1-2
cdr3_aa: CASSQRTGTSGYNEQFF; cdr3_nt: TGCGCCAGCAGCCAGCGCACCGGGACTAGCGGCTACAATGAGCAGTTCTTC; d_call: TRBD2; v_call: TRBV4-1; clone_size: -; j_call: TRBJ2-1
cdr3_aa: CSVGQGGGTEAFF; cdr3_nt: TGCAGCGTCGGACAGGGAGGGGGGACTGAAGCTTTCTTT; d_call: TRBD1; v_call: TRBV29-1; clone_size: -; j_call: TRBJ1-1
cdr3_aa: CASSPGQITDTQYF; cdr3_nt: TGTGCCAGCAGCCCGGGACAGATTACAGATACGCAGTATTTT; d_call: TRBD1; v_call: TRBV6-6; clone_size: few; j_call: TRBJ2-3
cdr3_aa: CASTQDSNYGYTF; cdr3_nt: TGTGCCAGCACGCAGGATAGTAACTATGGCTACACCTTC; d_call: -; v_call: TRBV6-1; clone_size: few; j_call: TRBJ1-2
cdr3_aa: CASSLRAGGNQPQHF; cdr3_nt: TGTGCCAGCTCACTCCGTGCAGGGGGCAATCAGCCCCAGCATTTT; d_call: -; v_call: TRBV18; clone_size: few; j_call: TRBJ1-5
cdr3_aa: CASREGTGTIYEQYF; cdr3_nt: TGTGCCAGCAGGGAAGGGACAGGGACCATCTACGAGCAGTACTTC; d_call: TRBD1; v_call: TRBV5-4; clone_size: few; j_call: TRBJ2-7
cdr3_aa: CASSIVGSQPQHF; cdr3_nt: TGTGCCAGTAGTATCGTGGGTAGCCAGCCCCAGCATTTT; d_call: -; v_call: TRBV19; clone_size: few; j_call: TRBJ1-5
cdr3_aa: CSVEDQEGQAYEQYF; cdr3_nt: TGCAGCGTTGAAGATCAAGAGGGACAAGCCTACGAGCAGTACTTC; d_call: -; v_call: TRBV29-1; clone_size: few; j_call: TRBJ2-7
cdr3_aa: CASSLGQGRNQSNQPQHF; cdr3_nt: TGTGCCAGCAGCTTAGGACAGGGACGTAACCAAAGCAATCAGCCCCAGCATTTT; d_call: TRBD1; v_call: TRBV7-9; clone_size: -; j_call: TRBJ1-5
cdr3_aa: CASSLAGTGNYEQYF; cdr3_nt: TGCGCCAGCAGCCTCGCCGGGACAGGGAACTACGAGCAGTACTTC; d_call: TRBD1; v_call: TRBV5-1; clone_size: -; j_call: TRBJ2-7
cdr3_aa: CASSKPTGVNEQFF; cdr3_nt: TGCGCCAGCAGCAAGCCCACAGGGGTCAATGAGCAGTTCTTC; d_call: TRBD1; v_call: TRBV4-1; clone_size: many; j_call: TRBJ2-1
cdr3_aa: CASSVELQGGNTIYF; cdr3_nt: TGTGCCAGCAGCGTCGAGTTGCAGGGTGGAAACACCATATATTTT; d_call: -; v_call: TRBV9; clone_size: -; j_call: TRBJ1-3
cdr3_aa: CSVEGRASPRNTIYF; cdr3_nt: TGCAGCGTTGAAGGGCGGGCATCTCCTCGAAACACCATATATTTT; d_call: -; v_call: TRBV29-1; clone_size: few; j_call: TRBJ1-3
cdr3_aa: CASSLWTGRANYGYTF; cdr3_nt: TGTGCCAGCAGTCTGTGGACAGGGCGAGCTAACTATGGCTACACCTTC; d_call: TRBD1; v_call: TRBV28; clone_size: few; j_call: TRBJ1-2
cdr3_aa: CASSQGTGGAYETQYF; cdr3_nt: TGCGCCAGCAGCCAAGGGACAGGGGGCGCCTATGAGACCCAGTACTTC; d_call: TRBD1; v_call: TRBV4-1; clone_size: -; j_call: TRBJ2-5
cdr3_aa: CASSLGQALQETQYF; cdr3_nt: TGCGCCAGCAGCTTGGGACAGGCACTCCAAGAGACCCAGTACTTC; d_call: -; v_call: TRBV5-1; clone_size: few; j_call: TRBJ2-5
cdr3_aa: CASSYGVASTPYEQYF; cdr3_nt: TGTGCCAGCAGCTACGGGGTGGCCAGTACCCCCTACGAGCAGTACTTC; d_call: -; v_call: TRBV11-2; clone_size: few; j_call: TRBJ2-7
cdr3_aa: CATSSTRDSYEQYF; cdr3_nt: TGTGCCACCAGCTCGACACGGGACTCCTACGAGCAGTACTTC; d_call: -; v_call: TRBV15; clone_size: few; j_call: TRBJ2-7
cdr3_aa: CASSVNSGGYEQYF; cdr3_nt: TGTGCCAGCAGCGTTAACAGCGGGGGGTACGAGCAGTACTTC; d_call: TRBD2; v_call: TRBV6-5; clone_size: -; j_call: TRBJ2-7